One and the same sample provided the 29 T cell receptor beta chains below, sequenced in a study of CD8 T cells in Susac syndrome. The authors reverse transcribed about 0.5 to 1 ug RNA with random hexamers. TCRdb recomputed calls from the immunoSEQ multiplex PCR reads with MiXCR, one row per CDR3 protein. The sample records roughly 110,000 distinct CDR3 sequences, around 94% being singletons. Sample: CD8+ T cells from PBMCs. All receptors derive from a human donor with Susac syndrome.

CDR3 nucleotide sequence: TGTGCCATCGGGGGACAGGGGCCCCAATCAGTGTCTTGGGAGCAGTTCTTC. Translated, it gives CAIGGQGPQSVSWEQFF. V usage is TRBV10-3 and J usage is TRBJ2-1; 10 bases agree with TRBD1. Looked up from germline, CDR1 is ENHRY and CDR2 is SYGVKD. The length of the CDR3 is 17 residues. The junction had 20 bases not matched to a gene; V was cut back by 8 bases and J by 10 bases.

V and J are TRBV20-1 and TRBJ2-3, with 14 bases identical to TRBD2. The CDR3 spans 17 residues. Looked up from germline, CDR1 is DFQATT and CDR2 is SNEGSKA (reference sequence). J was trimmed by 3 bases and V by 5 bases; bases with no gene match: 10. Here the CDR3 reads CSAPPQTSGGGTDTQYF. The CDR3 region has the DNA TGCAGTGCTCCCCCTCAGACTAGCGGGGGGGGAACAGATACGCAGTATTTT.

Here the CDR3 DNA reads TGTGCCAGCAGCTTTATGGCCTACGAGCAGTACTTC. Translating it yields CASSFMAYEQYF. J is TRBJ2-7 and V is TRBV12-3 or TRBV12-4; D gene uncertain. Trimming left V 6 bases short and J 2 bases short, with 8 bases between. This CDR3 contains 12 residues.

V and J are TRBV6-1 and TRBJ1-6; unclear D gene. The CDR3 runs 13 residues. CDR1 and CDR2 (germline): MNHNS, SASEGT. The V end lost 7 bases, the J end lost 5 bases, and 9 bases lay between the germline ends. CDR3 in amino acids: CASIGHDNSPLHF. The CDR3 bases are TGTGCCAGCATCGGTCACGATAATTCACCCCTCCACTTT.

The table lists this clonotype with a count of one. This chain links TRBV12-3 or TRBV12-4 with TRBJ2-7, with TRBD1 matching 7 bases. CDR3 length equals 15 residues. J lost 1 base, V lost 5 bases, and 8 bases had no gene match. CDR3 protein: CASSLGQAVSYEQYF. The CDR3 bases are TGTGCCAGCAGTCTTGGACAGGCCGTGTCCTACGAGCAGTACTTC.

This chain uses TRBV4-3 with TRBJ1-2; D remains unclear. CDR3 size: 15 residues. Germline CDR1 reads LGHNA; CDR2 reads YSLEER. The V end was cut by 0 bases, the J end by 4 bases, with 12 bases between. CDR3 residues: CASSQDWRDSYGYTF. CDR3 nucleotides: TGCGCCAGCAGCCAAGATTGGCGCGACTCCTATGGCTACACCTTC.

This chain links TRBV27 with TRBJ1-5, with no clear D. Germline V lookup: CDR1 MNHEY, CDR2 SMNVEV (reference sequence). The CDR3 sequence is 13 residues long. Trimming removed 6 bases at V and 6 bases at J, with 12 bases between. The CDR3 loop is CASSEGRAQPQHF. The CDR3 coding sequence is TGTGCCAGCAGCGAAGGAAGGGCTCAGCCCCAGCATTTT.

The rearrangement joins TRBV6-6 to TRBJ2-7; 7 bases fit TRBD1. V trimming: 6 bases; J trimming: 4 bases; junction bases outside the gene matches: 9. CDR1 and CDR2 from the germline V gene are MNHNY and SVGAGI (reference sequence). The CDR3 spans 14 residues. DNA for the CDR3: TGTGCCAGCAGGAACCCGGGACAGCTGTACGAGCAGTACTTC. Its translation is CASRNPGQLYEQYF.

This chain uses TRBV11-2 with TRBJ2-7; TRBD1 or TRBD2 may be the D gene (5 bases each). Looked up from germline, CDR1 is SGHAT and CDR2 is FQNNGV. Deletions cut 3 bases from V and 1 base from J, with 13 bases between. CDR3 length: 15 amino acids. CDR3 nucleotide sequence: TGTGCCAGCAGCTTGGGACGGACCCTGTCCTACGAGCAGTACTTC. Its translation: CASSLGRTLSYEQYF.

This chain links TRBV29-1 with TRBJ1-2, with D perhaps matching TRBD1 (5 bases). Trimming removed 5 bases at V and 8 bases at J, with 9 bases between. This CDR3 is 10 amino acids long. CDR1 and CDR2 (germline): SQVTM, ANQGSEA. CDR3 coding DNA: TGCAGCGTTCCAGGGAAGGGCTACACCTTC. Its protein is CSVPGKGYTF.

The gene calls are TRBV3-1 and TRBJ2-5, with D possibly matching TRBD1 (5 bases). V was cut by 8 bases and J by 4 bases, with 14 bases left in between. This CDR3 region has 13 residues. Per the germline V gene, CDR1 is LGHDT and CDR2 is YNNKEL (reference sequence). CDR3 in DNA: TGTGCCAGCGGCTCCGCCCAGGGAGAGACCCAGTACTTC. Translating gives CASGSAQGETQYF.

V and J are TRBV7-6 and TRBJ2-3; 12 bases fit TRBD2. The CDR3 extends over 14 amino acids. The germline V gene encodes CDR1 SGHVS and CDR2 FNYEAQ. The ends lost 8 bases at V and 3 bases at J; junction bases unmatched: 3. CDR3 in DNA: TGTGCCAGCGTACTAGCGGGGGGAACAGATACGCAGTATTTT. Translation gives CASVLAGGTDTQYF.

V usage is TRBV27 and J usage is TRBJ2-1; no definite D call. The CDR3 is made up of 12 amino acids. Trimming removed 6 bases at V and 7 bases at J, with 10 bases between. Germline V gene lookup returns CDR1 MNHEY and CDR2 SMNVEV (reference sequence). DNA of the CDR3: TGTGCCAGCAGCCGATACTTTAATGAGCAGTTCTTC. It is translated as CASSRYFNEQFF.

This clonotype was seen a single time. V usage is TRBV14 and J usage is TRBJ2-2, with 12 bases fitting TRBD1. The J segment lost 7 bases and the V segment lost 1 base, leaving 7 bases of the junction unmatched. The CDR3 runs 17 residues. Germline values: CDR1 SGHDN, CDR2 FVKESK. Here the CDR3 reads CASSQGPGTGGFGELFF. The CDR3, as DNA: TGTGCCAGCAGCCAAGGGCCCGGGACAGGGGGCTTCGGGGAGCTGTTTTTT.

This chain connects TRBV29-1 to TRBJ2-7; 9 bases fit TRBD1. CDR1 and CDR2 (germline): SQVTM, ANQGSEA. The junction had 6 bases not matched to a gene; V was cut back by 6 bases and J by 6 bases. The CDR3 runs 12 residues. CDR3 residues: CSVGTGKPEQYF. The CDR3 DNA reads TGCAGCGTGGGGACAGGGAAACCCGAGCAGTACTTC.

The chain recombines TRBV15 with TRBJ1-5; D gene unclear. Germline lookup yields CDR1 LNHNV and CDR2 YYDKDF (reference sequence). Between the trimmed V and J ends, which lost 0 bases and 3 bases, there was a span of 9 bases. This CDR3 spans 15 amino acids. CDR3: CATSRDRSPNQPQHF. The CDR3 bases are TGTGCCACCAGCAGAGATAGGTCGCCCAATCAGCCCCAGCATTTT.

The V call is TRBV29-1, the J call TRBJ2-1, with a tentative D call TRBD1 (7 bases). The CDR3 is 16 residues long. The V end was cut by 1 base, the J end by 0 bases, with 13 bases between. The germline V gene encodes CDR1 SQVTM and CDR2 ANQGSEA. CDR3 nucleotide sequence: TGCAGCGTTGAAGGGGGGGACAGCTTCTCCTACAATGAGCAGTTCTTC. Encoded protein: CSVEGGDSFSYNEQFF.

The chain carries TRBV12-5 and TRBJ2-7; 8 bases match TRBD2. There are 13 residues in the CDR3. V was clipped by 11 bases and J by 5 bases; unmatched bases: 11. Germline loops: CDR1 LGHNT, CDR2 FRNRAP. CDR3 region: CAGYPGTSNEQYF. The CDR3 bases are TGTGCTGGATACCCCGGGACTAGTAACGAGCAGTACTTC.

The chain has TRBV20-1 and TRBJ2-7; D gene ambiguous. This CDR3 spans 13 amino acids. Germline V gene lookup returns CDR1 DFQATT and CDR2 SNEGSKA (reference sequence). Trimming took 0 bases from V and 0 from J, leaving 6 bases between them. The CDR3 is CSARDRLSYEQYF. The CDR3 DNA reads TGCAGTGCTAGAGATCGACTCTCCTACGAGCAGTACTTC.

The rearrangement joins TRBV15 to TRBJ1-2, with TRBD1 as a possible D gene (6 bases). The germline V gene has CDR1 LNHNV and CDR2 YYDKDF (reference sequence). The V gene lost 4 bases and the J gene lost 9 bases, with 15 bases spanning the gap. CDR3 length equals 13 residues. In DNA, the CDR3 is TGTGCCACCAGCACCCGGCAGGGGAAAAGCTACACCTTC. Residues: CATSTRQGKSYTF.

The chain couples TRBV7-9 to TRBJ2-3, with 8 bases matching TRBD1. CDR1 SEHNR and CDR2 FQNEAQ come from the germline V gene (reference sequence). The CDR3 has 15 residues. Losses at the gene ends were 6 bases for V and 4 bases for J; bases not matched to a gene: 9. This chain's CDR3 is CASRSDRERSDTQYF. The DNA of the CDR3 is TGTGCCAGCAGGTCGGACAGGGAAAGGTCAGATACGCAGTATTTT.

This sequence joins TRBV27 and TRBJ1-2; 7 nucleotides match TRBD1. Unmatched junction bases numbered 6, after V lost 0 bases and J lost 5 bases. Germline-derived CDR1 and CDR2 are MNHEY and SMNVEV (reference sequence). This CDR3 has 15 amino acids. The CDR3: CASSLSQGLAYGYTF. The DNA of the CDR3 is TGTGCCAGCAGTTTATCACAGGGGCTGGCGTATGGCTACACCTTC.

The chain links TRBV9 to TRBJ2-1; D possibly matches TRBD1 or TRBD2 (5 bases each). Per germline, CDR1 SGDLS and CDR2 YYNGEE. With 0 bases removed from V and 3 bases from J, the gap between germline ends came to 10 bases. There are 15 residues in the CDR3. As DNA, the CDR3 is TGTGCCAGCAGCGTAGCTTTGGGGGACTACAATGAGCAGTTCTTC. Its translation is CASSVALGDYNEQFF.

For the CDR3, the DNA is TGCAGTGCTCGCCCGGGACAGGGGGCTAACTACAATGAGCAGTTCTTC. Residues: CSARPGQGANYNEQFF. The J gene is TRBJ2-1, the V gene TRBV20-1, with 12 positions matching TRBD1. The CDR3 is made up of 16 amino acids. The germline CDR1 and CDR2 sequences are DFQATT and SNEGSKA (reference sequence). V lost 5 bases and J lost 3; bases outside the gene matches: 8.

J is TRBJ2-7 and V is TRBV27; D unclear. Germline-derived CDR1 and CDR2 are MNHEY and SMNVEV (reference sequence). V lost 3 bases to trimming and J lost 0 bases, with 9 bases between them. The CDR3 is 14 residues long. CDR3 DNA sequence: TGTGCCAGCAGTTTCGGGCGGAGCTCCTACGAGCAGTACTTC. This sequence encodes CASSFGRSSYEQYF.

The chain employs TRBV29-1 and TRBJ1-5; 7 bases are a match to TRBD1. V shed 7 bases, J shed 3 bases, and the junction held 6 bases outside the gene matches. This CDR3 comprises 13 residues. The V gene's germline CDR1 is SQVTM and CDR2 ANQGSEA. CDR3 sequence: CSAATGSNQPQHF. The CDR3 DNA reads TGCAGCGCTGCGACAGGGTCCAATCAGCCCCAGCATTTT.

The chain is built from TRBV13 and TRBJ1-2; 11 positions agree with TRBD1. CDR1 and CDR2 (germline): PRHDT, FYEKMQ (reference sequence). CDR3 size: 16 residues. The ends lost 5 bases at V and 0 bases at J; junction bases unmatched: 5. The CDR3 loop is CASSTGQGGANYGYTF. DNA of the CDR3: TGTGCCAGCAGCACGGGACAGGGGGGCGCTAACTATGGCTACACCTTC.

The rearrangement links TRBV11-1 to TRBJ2-1; D is perhaps TRBD2 (6 bases). The CDR3 covers 15 residues. V lost 3 bases, J lost 7 bases, and 16 bases lay in between. Germline V gives CDR1 SGHAT, CDR2 FQDESV (reference sequence). CDR3 protein: CASSLGGAETNEQFF. CDR3 nucleotide sequence: TGTGCCAGCAGCTTGGGGGGAGCAGAAACAAATGAGCAGTTCTTC.

The chain recombines TRBV9 with TRBJ1-1; weak D call: TRBD1 (5 bases). This CDR3 has 13 residues. V was pared by 0 bases and J by 2 bases, with 5 bases between. CDR1 and CDR2 (germline): SGDLS, YYNGEE. DNA for the CDR3: TGTGCCAGCAGCGTAGGGGACAACACTGAAGCTTTCTTT. Translating gives CASSVGDNTEAFF.